This T cell receptor beta chain was sequenced during a study of T cells in Graves' hyperthyroidism and ophthalmopathy. Study results and caveats: Using 13 V-J features, a model discriminated ophthalmopathy from stable hyperthyroidism.

Germline trimming cut 5 bases from V and 0 bases from J; bases unmatched to any gene: 4. Germline CDR1 GTSNPN, CDR2 SVGIG (reference sequence). The CDR3 runs 14 residues. The CDR3 regions of TCR beta were amplified from RNA transcripts. The primer set for the first-round RT-PCR of the TCR CDR3 was HTBI. Via MiXCR, TCRdb re-called the multiplex PCR reads, giving one row per CDR3 protein. The table lists over 120,000 distinct CDR3 sequences, less than 25% of them singletons. In its sample, this clonotype was seen a few times. Its antigen is unidentified. The sequence derives from a woman aged 45-65 years with Graves' hyperthyroidism that later progressed to Graves' ophthalmopathy. The sample taken for sequencing was blood. The chain couples TRBV30 to TRBJ1-5, with 7 bases fitting TRBD1. The CDR3 here is CAWHQGDSNQPQHF. Here the CDR3 DNA reads TGTGCCTGGCACCAGGGGGATAGCAATCAGCCCCAGCATTTT.